This entry concerns a single TCR beta chain. The data were taken from a study of blood T cell repertoires in COVID-19. Data came from immunoSEQ multiplex PCR; TCRdb stores just in-frame clones and leaves some out. The table has 150,000 to 200,000 clones, approximately 84% seen once. Germline V lookup: CDR1 GTSNPN, CDR2 SVGIG (reference sequence). Between the trimmed V and J ends, which lost 0 bases and 6 bases, there was a span of 6 bases. CDR3 length equals 11 residues. The genes are TRBV30 and TRBJ2-7; D is unresolved. The source is a human donor in a cohort sampled during active COVID-19. Source material: peripheral blood. CDR3 sequence: CAWSVQTEQYF. In nucleotides, the CDR3 is TGTGCCTGGAGTGTACAAACCGAGCAGTACTTC.